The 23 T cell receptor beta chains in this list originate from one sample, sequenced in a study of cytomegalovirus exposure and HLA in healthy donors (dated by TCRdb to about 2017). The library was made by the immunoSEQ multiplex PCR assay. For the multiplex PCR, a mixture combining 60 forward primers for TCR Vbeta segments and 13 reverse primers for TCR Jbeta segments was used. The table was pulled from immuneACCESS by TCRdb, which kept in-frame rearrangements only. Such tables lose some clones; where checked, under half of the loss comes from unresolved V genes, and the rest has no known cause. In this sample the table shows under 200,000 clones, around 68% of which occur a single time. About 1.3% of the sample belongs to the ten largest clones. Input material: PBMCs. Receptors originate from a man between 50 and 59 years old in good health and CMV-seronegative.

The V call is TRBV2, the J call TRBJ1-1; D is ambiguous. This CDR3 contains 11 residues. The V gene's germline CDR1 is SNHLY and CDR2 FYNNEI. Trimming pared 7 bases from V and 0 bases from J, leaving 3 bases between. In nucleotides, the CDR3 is TGTGCCAGCAACTTGAACACTGAAGCTTTCTTT. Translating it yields CASNLNTEAFF. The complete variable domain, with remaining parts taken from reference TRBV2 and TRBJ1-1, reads EPEVTQTPSHQVTQMGQEVILRCVPISNHLYFYWYRQILGQKVEFLVSFYNNEISEKSEIFDDQFSVERPDGSNFTLKIRSTKLEDSAMYFCASNLNTEAFFGQGTRLTVV.

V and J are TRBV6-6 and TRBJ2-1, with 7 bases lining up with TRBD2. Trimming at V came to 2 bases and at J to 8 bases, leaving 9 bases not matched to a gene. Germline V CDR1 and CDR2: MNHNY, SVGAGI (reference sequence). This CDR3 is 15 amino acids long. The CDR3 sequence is CASSYEGGIIDEQFF. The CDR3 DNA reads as TGTGCCAGCAGTTACGAGGGAGGGATCATCGATGAGCAGTTCTTC.

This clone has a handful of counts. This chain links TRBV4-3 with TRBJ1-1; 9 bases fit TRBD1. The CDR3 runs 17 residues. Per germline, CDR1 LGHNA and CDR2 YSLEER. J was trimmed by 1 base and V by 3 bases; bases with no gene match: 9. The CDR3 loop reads CASSHLFGDRANTEAFF. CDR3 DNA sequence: TGCGCCAGCAGCCATTTGTTCGGGGACAGGGCGAACACTGAAGCTTTCTTT.

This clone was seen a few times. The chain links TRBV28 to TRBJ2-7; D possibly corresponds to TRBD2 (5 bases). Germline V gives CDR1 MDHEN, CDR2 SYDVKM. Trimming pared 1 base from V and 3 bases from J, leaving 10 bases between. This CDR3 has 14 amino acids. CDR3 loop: CASSLSGNHYEQYF. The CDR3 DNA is TGTGCCAGCAGTTTATCGGGGAATCACTACGAGCAGTACTTC.

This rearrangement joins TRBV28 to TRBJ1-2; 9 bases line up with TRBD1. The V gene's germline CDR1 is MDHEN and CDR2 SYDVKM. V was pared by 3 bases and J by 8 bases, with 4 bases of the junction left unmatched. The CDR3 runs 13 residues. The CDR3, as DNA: TGTGCCAGCAGTTTTTCCGACAGGGGGGGCTACACCTTC. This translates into CASSFSDRGGYTF.

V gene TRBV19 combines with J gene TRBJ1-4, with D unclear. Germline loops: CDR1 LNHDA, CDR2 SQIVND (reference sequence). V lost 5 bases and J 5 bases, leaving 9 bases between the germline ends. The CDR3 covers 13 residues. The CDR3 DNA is TGTGCCAGTAGTCTAGGACTGAATGAAAAACTGTTTTTT. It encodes CASSLGLNEKLFF.

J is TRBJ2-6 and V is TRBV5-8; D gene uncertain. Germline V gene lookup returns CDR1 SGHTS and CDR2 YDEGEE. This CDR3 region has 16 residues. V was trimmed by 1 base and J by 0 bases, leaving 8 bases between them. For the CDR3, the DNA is TGTGCCAGCAGCTTGCAGGTCTACTCTGGGGCCAACGTCCTGACTTTC. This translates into CASSLQVYSGANVLTF.

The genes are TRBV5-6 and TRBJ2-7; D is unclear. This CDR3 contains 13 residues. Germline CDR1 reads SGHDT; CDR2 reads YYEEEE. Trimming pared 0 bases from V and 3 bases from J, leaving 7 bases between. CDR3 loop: CASSLAGYYEQYF. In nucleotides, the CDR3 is TGTGCCAGCAGCTTGGCGGGTTACTACGAGCAGTACTTC.

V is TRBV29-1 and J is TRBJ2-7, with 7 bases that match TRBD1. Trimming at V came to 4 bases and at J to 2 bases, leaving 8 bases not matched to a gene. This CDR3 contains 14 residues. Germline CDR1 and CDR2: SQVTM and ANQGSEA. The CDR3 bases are TGCAGCGTTGGGGTTGGGCAGGGGGCCTACGAGCAGTACTTC. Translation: CSVGVGQGAYEQYF.

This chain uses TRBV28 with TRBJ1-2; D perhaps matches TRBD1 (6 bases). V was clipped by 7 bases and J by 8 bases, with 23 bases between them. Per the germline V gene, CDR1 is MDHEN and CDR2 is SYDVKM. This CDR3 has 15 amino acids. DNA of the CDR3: TGTGCCAGCATCCGGTCGACAGGTGGGGTTTACGGCTACACCTTC. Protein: CASIRSTGGVYGYTF.

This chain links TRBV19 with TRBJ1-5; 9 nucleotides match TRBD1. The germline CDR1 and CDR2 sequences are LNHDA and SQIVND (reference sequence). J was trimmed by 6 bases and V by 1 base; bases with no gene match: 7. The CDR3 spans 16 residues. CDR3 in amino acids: CASSIAGQGGFQPQHF. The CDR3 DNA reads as TGTGCCAGTAGTATAGCGGGACAGGGCGGTTTTCAGCCCCAGCATTTT. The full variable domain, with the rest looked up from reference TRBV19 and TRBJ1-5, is DGGITQSPKYLFRKEGQNVTLSCEQNLNHDAMYWYRQDPGQGLRLIYYSQIVNDFQKGDIAEGYSVSREKKESFPLTVTSAQKNPTAFYLCASSIAGQGGFQPQHFGDGTRLSIL.

This CDR3 reads CASSQEASGRETQYF. The CDR3 nucleotides read TGCGCCAGCAGCCAAGAGGCTAGCGGGAGAGAGACCCAGTACTTC. V is TRBV4-1 and J is TRBJ2-5, with TRBD2 matching over 10 bases. Trimming took 0 bases from V and 4 from J; bases not matched to a gene: 2. Germline V gene lookup returns CDR1 MGHRA and CDR2 YSYEKL. This CDR3 region has 15 residues.

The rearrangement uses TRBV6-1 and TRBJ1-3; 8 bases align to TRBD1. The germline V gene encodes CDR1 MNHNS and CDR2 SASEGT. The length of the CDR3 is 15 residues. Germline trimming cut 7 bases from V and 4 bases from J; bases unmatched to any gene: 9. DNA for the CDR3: TGTGCCAGCAATCCCACCGGGACAGGAGGAAACACCATATATTTT. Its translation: CASNPTGTGGNTIYF.

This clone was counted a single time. CDR3 sequence reads: CASSQVSQAGAADTQYF. For the CDR3, the DNA is TGCGCCAGCAGCCAAGTTTCCCAAGCGGGGGCCGCAGATACGCAGTATTTT. The chain is built from TRBV4-1 and TRBJ2-3; TRBD2 matches at 8 bases. The CDR3 runs to 17 residues. Looked up from germline, CDR1 is MGHRA and CDR2 is YSYEKL. The V gene end was trimmed by 1 base and the J gene end by 4 bases; junction bases not matched to a gene: 10.

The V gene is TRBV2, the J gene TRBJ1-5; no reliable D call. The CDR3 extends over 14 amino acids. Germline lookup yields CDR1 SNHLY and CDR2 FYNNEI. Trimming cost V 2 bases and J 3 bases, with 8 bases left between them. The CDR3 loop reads CASSENSVNQPQHF. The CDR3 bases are TGTGCCAGCAGTGAAAATTCAGTCAATCAGCCCCAGCATTTT.

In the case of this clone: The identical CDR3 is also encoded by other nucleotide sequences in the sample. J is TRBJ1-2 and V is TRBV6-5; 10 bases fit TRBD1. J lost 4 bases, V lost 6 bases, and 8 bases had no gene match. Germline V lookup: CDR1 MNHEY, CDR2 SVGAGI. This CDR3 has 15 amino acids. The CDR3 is CASRSDRGQGYGYTF. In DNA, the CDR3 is TGTGCCAGCAGATCTGACAGGGGGCAGGGCTATGGCTACACCTTC.

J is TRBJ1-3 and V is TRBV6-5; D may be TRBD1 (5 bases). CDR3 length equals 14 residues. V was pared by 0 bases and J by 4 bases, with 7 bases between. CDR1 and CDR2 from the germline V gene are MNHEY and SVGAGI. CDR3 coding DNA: TGTGCCAGCAGTTACTCGAGACAGGGAAACACCATATATTTT. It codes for CASSYSRQGNTIYF.

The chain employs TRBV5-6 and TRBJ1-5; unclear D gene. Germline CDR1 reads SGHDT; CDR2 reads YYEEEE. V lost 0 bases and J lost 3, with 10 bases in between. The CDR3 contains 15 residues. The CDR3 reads CASSLGPGSNQPQHF. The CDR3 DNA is TGTGCCAGCAGCTTGGGGCCAGGTTCCAATCAGCCCCAGCATTTT.

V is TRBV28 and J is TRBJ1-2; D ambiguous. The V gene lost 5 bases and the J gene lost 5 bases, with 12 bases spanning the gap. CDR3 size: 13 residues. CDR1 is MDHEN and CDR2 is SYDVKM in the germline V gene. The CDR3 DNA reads TGTGCCAGCAGTGCAGGCGATAGGTATGGCTACACCTTC. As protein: CASSAGDRYGYTF.

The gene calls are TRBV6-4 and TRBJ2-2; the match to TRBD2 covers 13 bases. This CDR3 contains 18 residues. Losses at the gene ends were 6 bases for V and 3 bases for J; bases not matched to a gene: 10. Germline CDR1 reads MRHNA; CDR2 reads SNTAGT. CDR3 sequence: CASSPGLAGARDTGELFF. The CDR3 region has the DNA TGTGCCAGCAGCCCAGGACTAGCGGGGGCCCGGGACACCGGGGAGCTGTTTTTT.

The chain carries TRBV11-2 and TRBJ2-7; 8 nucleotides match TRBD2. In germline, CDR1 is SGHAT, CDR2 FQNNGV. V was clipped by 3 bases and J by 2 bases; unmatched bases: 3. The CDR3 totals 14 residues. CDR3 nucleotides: TGTGCCAGCAGCTTCAGCGGGGGCCCCTACGAGCAGTACTTC. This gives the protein CASSFSGGPYEQYF.

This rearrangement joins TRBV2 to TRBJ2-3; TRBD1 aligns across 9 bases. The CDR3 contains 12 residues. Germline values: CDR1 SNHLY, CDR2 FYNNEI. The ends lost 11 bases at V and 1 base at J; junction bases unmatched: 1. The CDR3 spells CAGDRGTDTQYF. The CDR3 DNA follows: TGTGCCGGGGACAGGGGCACAGATACGCAGTATTTT.

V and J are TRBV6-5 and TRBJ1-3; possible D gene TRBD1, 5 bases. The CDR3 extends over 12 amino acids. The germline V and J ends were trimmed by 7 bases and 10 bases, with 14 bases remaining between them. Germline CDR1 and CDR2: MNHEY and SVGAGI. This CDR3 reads CASTSRGGTIYF. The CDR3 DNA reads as TGTGCCAGCACCTCGAGGGGAGGAACCATATATTTT.